Below, 7 T cell receptor beta chains from the same sample are listed, as sequenced in a study of T cell responses to AZD1222 COVID-19 vaccine. Sequencing was performed with immunoSEQ multiplex PCR; in TCRdb, only in-frame clones are kept and a portion is missing. The sample lists 70,000 to 75,000 clones; 80% were seen once. The source material was peripheral blood, sampled 28 days after the second AZD1222 dose. The receptors derive from an adult who received the AZD1222 COVID-19 vaccine.

This chain connects TRBV10-2 to TRBJ2-7; a possible D gene is TRBD2 (6 bases). Per the germline V gene, CDR1 is WSHSY and CDR2 is SAAADI. The CDR3 covers 14 residues. The V gene lost 6 bases and the J gene lost 0 bases, with 12 bases spanning the gap. The CDR3 DNA sequence: TGCGCCAGCAGCGGGAGTTTGAGCTCCTACGAGCAGTACTTC. As protein: CASSGSLSSYEQYF.

J is TRBJ2-7 and V is TRBV28, with TRBD2 identical over 10 bases. This CDR3 contains 15 residues. The germline gives CDR1 MDHEN, CDR2 SYDVKM. Trimming took 1 base from V and 12 from J; bases not matched to a gene: 12. CDR3 region: CASSLSPGTSVNRYF. The CDR3 DNA sequence: TGTGCCAGCAGTTTATCTCCCGGGACTAGCGTAAACCGGTACTTC.

The rearrangement joins TRBV3-1 (or the pseudogene TRBV3-2) to TRBJ2-5; D tentatively reads TRBD1 or TRBD2 (6 bases each). The CDR3 is 14 residues long. The germline CDR1 and CDR2 sequences are LGHDT and YNNKEL (reference sequence). DNA of the CDR3: TGTGAGAAAGACAAGGGGGGCTACGAAGAGACCCAGTACTTC. Translation gives CEKDKGGYEETQYF.

The rearrangement uses TRBV19 and TRBJ2-2; 7 bases map to TRBD2. CDR3 length equals 15 residues. V shed 3 bases and J 5 bases; nucleotides not matched to a gene: 6. CDR1 and CDR2 from the germline V gene are LNHDA and SQIVND (reference sequence). The chain's CDR3 is CASSITSAGTGELFF. In nucleotides, the CDR3 is TGTGCCAGTAGTATTACTAGCGCGGGGACCGGGGAGCTGTTTTTT.

The chain recombines TRBV6-2 or TRBV6-3 with TRBJ2-2, with 7 bases aligning to TRBD2. The CDR3 covers 17 residues. V gave up 6 bases and J gave up 4 bases; unmatched junction bases: 14. The germline V gene has CDR1 MNHEY and CDR2 SVGEGT. CDR3 nucleotide sequence: TGTGCCAGCAGCCCTCCCCTGGGCGGGGGAGGCACCGGGGAGCTGTTTTTT. This gives the protein CASSPPLGGGGTGELFF.

V and J are TRBV5-4 and TRBJ2-3; D ambiguous. The CDR3 is made up of 13 amino acids. In germline, CDR1 is SGHNT, CDR2 YYREEE (reference sequence). V dropped 4 bases and J dropped 4 bases, with 10 bases sitting between them. CDR3 DNA sequence: TGTGCCAGCAGCACCCCTGTTGCAGATACGCAGTATTTT. Amino acids: CASSTPVADTQYF.

The chain couples TRBV5-4 to TRBJ2-3; D unclear. This CDR3 has 16 amino acids. Germline CDR1 and CDR2: SGHNT and YYREEE (reference sequence). Trimming cost V 2 bases and J 0 bases, with 13 bases left between them. CDR3 DNA: TGTGCCAGCAGCTTTCGGTCCAGCCCTAGCACAGATACGCAGTATTTT. It yields the protein CASSFRSSPSTDTQYF. The full variable domain, in which reference TRBV5-4 and TRBJ2-3 provide the parts outside the CDR3, is ETGVTQSPTHLIKTRGQQVTLRCSSQSGHNTVSWYQQALGQGPQFIFQYYREEENGRGNFPPRFSGLQFPNYSSELNVNALELDDSALYLCASSFRSSPSTDTQYFGPGTRLTVL.